Presented here are 32 T cell receptor beta chains from one specimen sequenced in a study of Ad26.COV2.S vaccination and SARS-CoV-2 variants. As for treatment: about 20 received Ad26.COV2.S at low or high dose, single or two shots; roughly five received placebo; per-sample allocation not given. The samples date from day 63 after the first vaccine or placebo injection. Method: immunoSEQ multiplex PCR; TCRdb's copy keeps in-frame clones and lacks some. Altogether about 680,000 clones are present, 70% to 90% being singletons, with the ten largest covering roughly 1.5%. The sequenced sample was peripheral blood, obtained in a trial of Ad26.COV2.S vaccine versus placebo. The origin of the receptors is a person between 18 and 60 years old who received the Ad26.COV2.S COVID-19 vaccine or a placebo.

V usage is TRBV6-6 and J usage is TRBJ1-2, with 9 bases lining up with TRBD1. The CDR3 is 17 residues long. In germline, CDR1 is MNHNY, CDR2 SVGAGI (reference sequence). The ends lost 5 bases at V and 4 bases at J; junction bases unmatched: 14. In nucleotides, the CDR3 is TGTGCCAGCAGTCCGTGGACAGGGGCTCGCTTGGCCTATGGCTACACCTTC. Protein: CASSPWTGARLAYGYTF.

V gene TRBV9 combines with J gene TRBJ2-7; 10 bases line up with TRBD2. J lost 7 bases, V lost 0 bases, and 7 bases had no gene match. CDR1 is SGDLS and CDR2 is YYNGEE in the germline V gene. The CDR3 is 15 residues long. CDR3 region: CASSVGASGSREQYF. CDR3 nucleotides: TGTGCCAGCAGCGTAGGGGCTAGCGGGAGTAGGGAGCAGTACTTC.

This chain uses TRBV3-1 (or the pseudogene TRBV3-2) with TRBJ2-7; 12 bases agree with TRBD2. Trimming removed 4 bases from V and 6 bases from J; junction bases left unmatched: 7. CDR1 and CDR2 from the germline V gene are LGHDT and YNNKEL (reference sequence). CDR3 length: 15 amino acids. The CDR3 DNA is TGTGCCAGCAGCCGGGGGACTAGCGGGCTTCGCGAGCAGTACTTC. It translates to CASSRGTSGLREQYF.

About this clone: A much bigger clone sits one base away, suggesting this may be a read error. V gene TRBV27 combines with J gene TRBJ1-1; no definite D call. V lost 0 bases and J lost 0, with 5 bases in between. Germline V gives CDR1 MNHEY, CDR2 SMNVEV (reference sequence). The CDR3 covers 14 residues. The CDR3 nucleotides are TGTGCCAGCAGTTTATCGAGGGTGAACACTGAAGCTTTCTTT. Encoded protein: CASSLSRVNTEAFF.

The chain carries TRBV12-3 or TRBV12-4 and TRBJ2-7, with 7 bases matching TRBD2. The CDR3 has 9 residues. The J segment lost 13 bases and the V segment lost 8 bases, leaving 5 bases of the junction unmatched. The CDR3 sequence is CASRLASYF. CDR3 DNA: TGTGCCAGCCGACTAGCCTCCTACTTC.

The rearrangement joins TRBV12-5 to TRBJ1-1, with 9 bases lining up with TRBD1. J was trimmed by 2 bases and V by 5 bases; bases with no gene match: 15. The CDR3 has 18 residues. Germline CDR1 reads LGHNT; CDR2 reads FRNRAP. The CDR3 bases are TGTGCTAGTGGTCGATCCTTACAGGGGGCGGGCGGAAACACTGAAGCTTTCTTT. Translating gives CASGRSLQGAGGNTEAFF.

This clone was seen only once. This chain uses TRBV7-9 with TRBJ2-7, with TRBD1 identical over 9 bases. The V gene's germline CDR1 is SEHNR and CDR2 FQNEAQ (reference sequence). V dropped 5 bases and J dropped 4; count of bases not matched to a gene: 12. CDR3 length: 16 residues. In nucleotides, the CDR3 is TGTGCCAGCAGCCCCCCAGGGGGACAGGGCGTATACGAGCAGTACTTC. Encoded protein: CASSPPGGQGVYEQYF.

This chain links TRBV27 with TRBJ1-6; TRBD1 is a possible D gene (6 bases). CDR1 and CDR2 from the germline V gene are MNHEY and SMNVEV (reference sequence). This CDR3 is 15 amino acids long. V dropped 6 bases and J dropped 7 bases, with 16 bases sitting between them. The CDR3 DNA reads as TGTGCCAGCAGACTCGAACAGGGTTCCAATTCACCCCTCCACTTT. Protein product: CASRLEQGSNSPLHF.

This clone was found once. This chain links TRBV4-2 with TRBJ1-1, with 10 bases that match TRBD1. Unmatched junction bases numbered 16, after V lost 1 base and J lost 8 bases. The germline V gene has CDR1 LGHNA and CDR2 YNFKEQ. The CDR3 length is 18 residues. Here the CDR3 reads CASSQGPDQRQGAPEAFF. The CDR3 nucleotides are TGTGCCAGCAGCCAAGGTCCCGACCAAAGACAGGGGGCGCCGGAAGCTTTCTTT.

This rearrangement joins TRBV24-1 to TRBJ2-7; D might be TRBD1 (5 bases). This CDR3 has 14 residues. Germline V gene data show CDR1 as KGHDR and CDR2 as SFDVKD. With 0 bases removed from V and 4 bases from J, the gap between germline ends came to 9 bases. The CDR3 loop reads CATSDLGQPYEQYF. DNA of the CDR3: TGTGCCACCAGTGATTTGGGACAACCTTACGAGCAGTACTTC.

The V call is TRBV25-1, the J call TRBJ1-1, with unresolved D. The CDR3 loop spans 11 amino acids. The germline V gene encodes CDR1 MGHDK and CDR2 SYGVNS. Trimming stripped 4 bases from V and 5 bases from J, with 5 bases between. The CDR3 sequence: CASSAPTEAFF. In nucleotides, the CDR3 is TGTGCCAGCAGTGCCCCGACTGAAGCTTTCTTT.

V is TRBV6-6 and J is TRBJ1-4; D is ambiguous. Trimming removed 8 bases at V and 4 bases at J, with 20 bases between. The germline CDR1 and CDR2 sequences are MNHNY and SVGAGI (reference sequence). The CDR3 sequence is 16 residues long. The DNA for the CDR3 is TGTGCCAGCGTCCCTGGAGATCCAACTTATAATGAAAAACTGTTTTTT. This encodes CASVPGDPTYNEKLFF.

The chain employs TRBV6-4 and TRBJ1-6, with TRBD1 matching 8 bases. This CDR3 contains 14 residues. Germline values: CDR1 MRHNA, CDR2 SNTAGT. The V gene end was trimmed by 6 bases and the J gene end by 10 bases; junction bases not matched to a gene: 8. CDR3 amino acids: CASSTDRVGSPLHF. CDR3 in DNA: TGTGCCAGCAGCACGGACAGGGTTGGCTCACCCCTCCACTTT.

The rearrangement joins TRBV3-1 (or the pseudogene TRBV3-2) to TRBJ2-1; 7 nucleotides line up with TRBD1. The J segment lost 13 bases and the V segment lost 0 bases, leaving 12 bases of the junction unmatched. Germline V gene lookup returns CDR1 LGHDT and CDR2 YNNKEL (reference sequence). The CDR3 is 15 residues long. Here the CDR3 reads CASSQDEGPRGKQFF. CDR3 nucleotides: TGTGCCAGCAGCCAAGACGAAGGGCCCAGGGGGAAACAGTTCTTC.

The CDR3 protein is CASSDPRQLGATNEKLFF. CDR3 bases: TGTGCCAGCAGTGACCCTAGACAGCTCGGGGCAACTAATGAAAAACTGTTTTTT. This chain links TRBV6-1 with TRBJ1-4; a possible D gene is TRBD1 (5 bases). The germline V gene has CDR1 MNHNS and CDR2 SASEGT. V was clipped by 3 bases and J by 0 bases, with 17 bases between them. This CDR3 is built from 18 residues.

This CDR3 is CASSLAWTGGRGYTF. The CDR3 bases are TGTGCCAGCAGCTTAGCTTGGACAGGGGGCCGTGGCTACACCTTC. The rearrangement links TRBV7-2 to TRBJ1-2; 11 nucleotides agree with TRBD1. The V gene's germline CDR1 is SGHTA and CDR2 FQGNSA. CDR3 length: 15 residues. Trimming at V came to 0 bases and at J to 7 bases, leaving 4 bases not matched to a gene.

The chain carries TRBV7-9 and TRBJ2-7; tentatively, D is TRBD1 or TRBD2 (5 bases each). In germline, CDR1 is SEHNR, CDR2 FQNEAQ (reference sequence). V was clipped by 1 base and J by 3 bases, with 7 bases between them. This CDR3 has 13 amino acids. The CDR3: CASSLGGIYEQYF. DNA for the CDR3: TGTGCCAGCAGCTTAGGGGGGATCTACGAGCAGTACTTC.

The J gene is TRBJ2-1, the V gene TRBV14, with 9 positions matching TRBD1. The germline V gene encodes CDR1 SGHDN and CDR2 FVKESK. This CDR3 has 13 amino acids. V lost 2 bases to trimming and J lost 13 bases; unmatched junction nucleotides: 6. The CDR3 DNA sequence: TGTGCCAGCAGCCAACCGGGACAGGGAAGACAGTTCTTC. It is translated as CASSQPGQGRQFF.

The chain has TRBV12-5 and TRBJ1-4, with 8 bases lining up with TRBD1. The CDR3 contains 16 residues. Losses at the gene ends were 0 bases for V and 5 bases for J; bases not matched to a gene: 5. Per the germline V gene, CDR1 is LGHNT and CDR2 is FRNRAP. The CDR3 DNA follows: TGTGCTAGTGGTTTGGTAAGGACAGGGCCGAATGAAAAACTGTTTTTT. Translated, it gives CASGLVRTGPNEKLFF.

The genes are TRBV3-1 (or the pseudogene TRBV3-2) and TRBJ2-3, with D perhaps TRBD2 (6 bases). The CDR3 has 12 residues. Germline CDR1 and CDR2: LGHDT and YNNKEL (reference sequence). V was cut by 1 base and J by 13 bases, with 12 bases left in between. The CDR3: CASSQGRENKYF. CDR3 sequence (DNA): TGTGCCAGCAGCCAAGGTCGGGAGAATAAGTATTTT.

The chain employs TRBV30 and TRBJ1-1; the match to TRBD1 covers 8 bases. The CDR3 has 13 amino acids. J lost 1 base, V lost 3 bases, and 1 base had no gene match. The germline gives CDR1 GTSNPN, CDR2 SVGIG (reference sequence). CDR3 DNA sequence: TGTGCCTGGAGGGGGACAGGGAACACTGAAGCTTTCTTT. It is translated as CAWRGTGNTEAFF.

Written as DNA, the CDR3 is TGTGCCATCAGTGACAGTCGGTACCAGTACTTC. This translates into CAISDSRYQYF. The chain uses TRBV10-3 and TRBJ2-4; D not certain. The V gene's germline CDR1 is ENHRY and CDR2 SYGVKD. The CDR3 covers 11 residues. V lost 3 bases, J lost 13 bases, and 10 bases lay in between.

This chain connects TRBV29-1 to TRBJ2-4; D unclear. CDR1 SQVTM and CDR2 ANQGSEA come from the germline V gene. This CDR3 has 13 residues. The V end was cut by 7 bases, the J end by 0 bases, with 10 bases between. The CDR3 sequence: CSALGSAKNIQYF. Written as DNA, the CDR3 is TGCAGCGCCCTCGGGTCAGCCAAAAACATTCAGTACTTC.

This chain links TRBV27 with TRBJ2-1, with 7 nucleotides matching TRBD1. This CDR3 comprises 16 residues. The V gene end was trimmed by 7 bases and the J gene end by 3 bases; junction bases not matched to a gene: 12. In germline, CDR1 is MNHEY, CDR2 SMNVEV (reference sequence). The CDR3 here is CASIPKGGTVYNEQFF. CDR3 in DNA: TGTGCCAGCATTCCCAAGGGTGGGACAGTCTACAATGAGCAGTTCTTC.

This clone was detected a few times. V gene TRBV6-2 or TRBV6-3 combines with J gene TRBJ2-7; 7 bases are shared with TRBD1. Trimming removed 5 bases from V and 2 bases from J; junction bases left unmatched: 6. The germline V gene has CDR1 MNHEY and CDR2 SVGEGT. CDR3 length: 14 amino acids. CDR3 sequence reads: CASSGWDRAYEQYF. Written as DNA, the CDR3 is TGTGCCAGCAGTGGTTGGGACAGAGCCTACGAGCAGTACTTC.

This chain links TRBV7-6 with TRBJ2-2; D may be TRBD2 (5 bases). Germline CDR1 SGHVS, CDR2 FNYEAQ. V lost 5 bases, J lost 6 bases, and 13 bases lay in between. The CDR3 spans 14 residues. DNA of the CDR3: TGTGCCAGCAGCCCCCGCGCGGGCGCCGGGGAGCTGTTTTTT. Residues: CASSPRAGAGELFF.

The V and J genes are TRBV2 and TRBJ1-6; D is ambiguous. There are 13 residues in the CDR3. V shed 7 bases and J shed 4 bases, with 8 bases lying between them. Germline values: CDR1 SNHLY, CDR2 FYNNEI. CDR3 loop: CASKWFYNSPLHF. The CDR3 DNA reads TGTGCCAGCAAATGGTTTTATAATTCACCCCTCCACTTT. The entire variable domain, with the rest obtained from reference TRBV2 and TRBJ1-6, is as follows: EPEVTQTPSHQVTQMGQEVILRCVPISNHLYFYWYRQILGQKVEFLVSFYNNEISEKSEIFDDQFSVERPDGSNFTLKIRSTKLEDSAMYFCASKWFYNSPLHFGNGTRLTVT.

The chain has TRBV6-1 and TRBJ1-1; tentatively, D is TRBD1 (6 bases). Germline lookup yields CDR1 MNHNS and CDR2 SASEGT. The CDR3 sequence is 13 residues long. V lost 2 bases to trimming and J lost 7 bases, with 11 bases between them. Here the CDR3 reads CASSESRGGEAFF. The CDR3 DNA reads TGTGCCAGCAGTGAATCTAGGGGGGGTGAAGCTTTCTTT.

The rearrangement joins TRBV24-1 to TRBJ1-2; tentatively, D is TRBD1 (5 bases). Trimming cost V 3 bases and J 0 bases, with 16 bases left between them. Germline V lookup: CDR1 KGHDR, CDR2 SFDVKD. The CDR3 loop spans 17 amino acids. CDR3 nucleotide sequence: TGTGCCACCAGTGATGGGGGGGGTCCCCGTACTAACTATGGCTACACCTTC. This sequence encodes CATSDGGGPRTNYGYTF.

The CDR3 nucleotides read TGTGCCAGCACAAGGGGGGGCGGGAGCTACAATGAGCAGTTCTTC. It encodes CASTRGGGSYNEQFF. This chain joins TRBV6-5 and TRBJ2-1; a weak D match, TRBD2 (7 bases). The CDR3 has 15 amino acids. Looked up from germline, CDR1 is MNHEY and CDR2 is SVGAGI. Deletions cut 7 bases from V and 3 bases from J, with 16 bases between.

CDR3 sequence reads: CASSYTGDSDQPQHF. The CDR3, as DNA: TGTGCCAGCAGCTACACAGGGGATTCGGACCAGCCCCAGCATTTT. V gene TRBV11-1 combines with J gene TRBJ1-5; 7 bases are shared with TRBD1. Trimming took 4 bases from V and 7 from J; bases not matched to a gene: 10. This CDR3 region has 15 residues. CDR1 and CDR2 from the germline V gene are SGHAT and FQDESV (reference sequence).

V usage is TRBV7-2 and J usage is TRBJ2-2; D uncertain. With 1 base removed from V and 4 bases from J, the gap between germline ends came to 22 bases. The CDR3 consists of 19 residues. CDR1 SGHTA and CDR2 FQGNSA come from the germline V gene. The CDR3 protein is CASSLEASRPPRGTGELFF. DNA for the CDR3: TGTGCCAGCAGCTTAGAGGCGAGCCGGCCACCCCGAGGCACCGGGGAGCTGTTTTTT.